The 8 T cell receptor beta chains below come from one sample, sequenced in a study of T-cell reconstitution after alpha-beta-depleted transplantation in children. Unique molecular identifiers featured in how the TCRbeta library was prepared. From the PCR reads, TCRdb called clonotypes with MiXCR, one entry per CDR3 protein. The table shows a few hundred thousand distinct CDR3 sequences, with around an eighth occurring only once. Sequenced here: PBMCs from the stem cell graft donor, sampled from the stem cell graft. These receptors came from a human donor who donated a stem cell graft to a child with combined immunodeficiency.

This clonotype was picked up a small number of times. The rearrangement joins TRBV7-9 to TRBJ2-3; tentative D call: TRBD2 (6 bases). V was shortened by 5 bases and J by 2 bases, with 17 bases between the two germline ends. CDR1 and CDR2 from the germline V gene are SEHNR and FQNEAQ (reference sequence). The CDR3 is 16 amino acids. The CDR3 bases are TGTGCCAGCAGCGGGCAAGCGGGTTACTTCACAGATACGCAGTATTTT. This translates into CASSGQAGYFTDTQYF.

In its sample, this clonotype was seen a few times. J is TRBJ2-1 and V is TRBV20-1, with 9 bases fitting TRBD2. Unmatched junction bases numbered 10, after V lost 6 bases and J lost 7 bases. The CDR3 extends over 14 amino acids. In germline, CDR1 is DFQATT, CDR2 SNEGSKA (reference sequence). DNA of the CDR3: TGCAGTGCGAATAGCGGGAGACTGGTTAATGAGCAGTTCTTC. Translated: CSANSGRLVNEQFF.

The rearrangement links TRBV11-3 to TRBJ2-1; TRBD2 is a possible D gene (6 bases). The germline gives CDR1 SGHNT, CDR2 YENEEA. The CDR3 is 16 amino acids. The V and J ends lost 4 bases and 7 bases respectively, with 20 bases between them. Here the CDR3 DNA reads TGTGCCAGCAGCTCCTCCCAGACTAGGTTTAGAAATGAGCAGTTCTTC. Protein sequence: CASSSSQTRFRNEQFF.

This clonotype was counted between two and nine times. The chain recombines TRBV25-1 with TRBJ1-1; possible D gene TRBD1, 6 bases. The germline CDR1 and CDR2 sequences are MGHDK and SYGVNS. This CDR3 spans 11 amino acids. V was trimmed by 8 bases and J by 6 bases, leaving 10 bases between them. CDR3: CASFRGAEAFF. DNA of the CDR3: TGTGCCAGCTTCAGGGGTGCTGAAGCTTTCTTT.

This clonotype was counted only a few times. V gene TRBV7-3 combines with J gene TRBJ2-1, with D hard to call. CDR3 length equals 14 residues. V dropped 1 base and J dropped 7 bases, with 11 bases sitting between them. CDR1 SGHTA and CDR2 FQGTGA come from the germline V gene. The CDR3 DNA sequence: TGTGCCAGCAGCTTAAAACTCGTCGGGAATGAGCAGTTCTTC. Translating it yields CASSLKLVGNEQFF.

The table lists this clonotype with many counts. The rearrangement uses TRBV29-1 and TRBJ2-3; D gene unclear. V lost 4 bases, J lost 1 base, and 12 bases lay in between. Looked up from germline, CDR1 is SQVTM and CDR2 is ANQGSEA. The CDR3 is 14 residues long. CDR3 loop: CSVAELQGTDTQYF. The CDR3 nucleotides are TGCAGCGTTGCCGAGTTGCAGGGCACAGATACGCAGTATTTT.

This chain uses TRBV7-3 with TRBJ2-7; 8 bases are a match to TRBD1. Germline-derived CDR1 and CDR2 are SGHTA and FQGTGA. V shed 1 base and J 2 bases; nucleotides not matched to a gene: 4. The CDR3 contains 15 residues. The CDR3, as DNA: TGTGCCAGCAGCTTAAGGGGGACAGGACCCTACGAGCAGTACTTC. This gives the protein CASSLRGTGPYEQYF.

The gene calls are TRBV20-1 and TRBJ2-1; TRBD2 matches at 10 bases. CDR3 length equals 17 residues. V trimming: 3 bases; J trimming: 2 bases; junction bases outside the gene matches: 10. Germline V gene data show CDR1 as DFQATT and CDR2 as SNEGSKA (reference sequence). CDR3 bases: TGCAGTGCTAGTGGGACTAGCGTAATTGGCCCCTACAATGAGCAGTTCTTC. Translation: CSASGTSVIGPYNEQFF.